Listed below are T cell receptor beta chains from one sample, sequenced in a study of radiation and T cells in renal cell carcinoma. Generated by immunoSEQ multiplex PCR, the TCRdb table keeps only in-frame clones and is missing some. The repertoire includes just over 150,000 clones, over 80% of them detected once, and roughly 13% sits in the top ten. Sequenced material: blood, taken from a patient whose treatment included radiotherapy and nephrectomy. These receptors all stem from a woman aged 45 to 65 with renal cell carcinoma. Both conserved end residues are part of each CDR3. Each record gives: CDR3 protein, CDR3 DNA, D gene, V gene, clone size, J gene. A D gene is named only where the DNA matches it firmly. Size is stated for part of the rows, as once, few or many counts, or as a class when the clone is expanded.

CATKTTILGNTEAFF | TGTGCCACCAAGACTACCATTCTAGGGAACACTGAAGCTTTCTTT | - | TRBV6-1 | - | TRBJ1-1
CASGWARTGNIQYF | TGTGCTAGTGGTTGGGCAAGGACAGGGAACATTCAGTACTTC | TRBD1 | TRBV12-5 | - | TRBJ2-4
CSVDLGPLSEAFF | TGCAGCGTTGATCTTGGGCCCCTTTCTGAAGCTTTCTTT | - | TRBV29-1 | - | TRBJ1-1
CASSPPDRGYKDGYTF | TGTGCCAGCAGCCCGCCGGACAGGGGCTATAAGGATGGCTACACCTTC | TRBD1 | TRBV7-8 | - | TRBJ1-2
CASKRGGLTNEKLFF | TGTGCCAGCAAGAGGGGGGGGTTGACTAATGAAAAACTGTTTTTT | - | TRBV6-5 | - | TRBJ1-4
CASSAGNSNQPQHF | TGCGCCAGCAGCGCAGGGAATTCCAATCAGCCCCAGCATTTT | - | TRBV5-1 | once | TRBJ1-5
CASSGGYGAEAFF | TGTGCCAGCAGTGGGGGATACGGGGCTGAAGCTTTCTTT | - | TRBV6-1 | - | TRBJ1-1
CATSRDPGLIYEQYF | TGTGCCACCAGCAGAGATCCGGGGCTCATCTACGAGCAGTACTTC | - | TRBV15 | - | TRBJ2-7
CASSLSGTGTEAFF | TGTGCCAGCAGCTTATCGGGGACCGGCACTGAAGCTTTCTTT | - | TRBV7-2 | few | TRBJ1-1
CASSPPGLAHSEQYF | TGCGCCAGCTCACCGCCGGGACTCGCGCACTCCGAGCAGTACTTC | - | TRBV18 | once | TRBJ2-7
CASSLRVHEQYF | TGTGCCAGCAGTTTAAGGGTCCACGAGCAGTACTTC | - | TRBV28 | - | TRBJ2-7
CASSLRDSRTYEQYF | TGTGCCAGCAGCTTACGGGACTCCAGAACGTACGAGCAGTACTTC | - | TRBV7-3 | - | TRBJ2-7
CASSLEGGGITDTQYF | TGTGCCAGCAGCTTAGAGGGCGGGGGCATCACAGATACGCAGTATTTT | - | TRBV11-3 | once | TRBJ2-3
CSARGGYEQYF | TGCAGTGCTAGAGGGGGTTACGAGCAGTACTTC | - | TRBV20-1 | - | TRBJ2-7
CASSQVGQGGEQYF | TGCGCCAGCAGCCAAGTGGGACAGGGAGGCGAGCAGTACTTC | TRBD1 | TRBV4-1 | - | TRBJ2-7
CASSGQVNTEAFF | TGTGCCAGTAGCGGACAGGTGAACACTGAAGCTTTCTTT | TRBD1 | TRBV19 | - | TRBJ1-1
CASSLTSGRYNEQFF | TGTGCCAGCAGCTTAACTAGCGGACGATACAATGAGCAGTTCTTC | TRBD2 | TRBV7-8 | - | TRBJ2-1
CATRGGLADSPLHF | TGCGCCACCCGGGGCGGCTTGGCAGATTCACCCCTCCACTTT | - | TRBV5-1 | - | TRBJ1-6
CASSQDFSGDDTEAFF | TGTGCCAGCAGCCAAGATTTTTCAGGGGATGACACTGAAGCTTTCTTT | - | TRBV4-2 | - | TRBJ1-1
CASTLLAGPYEQYF | TGTGCCAGCACGCTCTTAGCGGGACCTTACGAGCAGTACTTC | TRBD2 | TRBV6-1 | - | TRBJ2-7
CSVPGQGASHEKLFF | TGCAGCGTCCCGGGACAGGGGGCATCGCATGAAAAACTGTTTTTT | TRBD1 | TRBV29-1 | - | TRBJ1-4
CASSWAGTYNEQFF | TGTGCCAGCAGCTGGGCCGGGACTTACAATGAGCAGTTCTTC | - | TRBV7-2 | - | TRBJ2-1
CASSLRDSEYEQFF | TGTGCCAGCAGCCTCCGGGACAGTGAATATGAGCAGTTCTTC | TRBD1 | TRBV7-9 | - | TRBJ2-1
CASSRGGYTF | TGTGCCAGCAGTCGAGGGGGCTACACCTTC | - | TRBV7-9 | - | TRBJ1-2
CASSLDRGLTYEQYF | TGTGCCAGCAGCCTTGACAGGGGCCTAACCTACGAGCAGTACTTC | TRBD1 | TRBV5-6 | - | TRBJ2-7
CASRGSVMNTEAFF | TGTGCCAGCAGGGGGTCGGTGATGAACACTGAAGCTTTCTTT | - | TRBV6-1 | - | TRBJ1-1
CASSAGLETQYF | TGTGCCAGCTCGGCGGGGCTAGAGACCCAGTACTTC | - | TRBV18 | - | TRBJ2-5
CASSPGHQETQYF | TGTGCCAGCAGCCCCGGCCACCAAGAGACCCAGTACTTC | - | TRBV11-1 | - | TRBJ2-5
CASSVWVAWGGVYNEQFF | TGTGCCAGTAGTGTGTGGGTAGCGTGGGGCGGGGTCTACAATGAGCAGTTCTTC | - | TRBV19 | - | TRBJ2-1
CASSEGQGSGANVLTF | TGTGCCAGCAGTGAGGGTCAGGGCTCTGGGGCCAACGTCCTGACTTTC | - | TRBV2 | - | TRBJ2-6
CASSTDRGAYEQYF | TGTGCCAGTAGTACCGACAGGGGGGCGTACGAGCAGTACTTC | TRBD1 | TRBV19 | - | TRBJ2-7
CASSLESGASTDTQYF | TGCGCCAGCAGCTTGGAATCGGGGGCTAGCACAGATACGCAGTATTTT | - | TRBV5-1 | - | TRBJ2-3
CAWGGQSNSNQPQHF | TGTGCCTGGGGGGGGCAGAGCAATAGCAATCAGCCCCAGCATTTT | - | TRBV30 | - | TRBJ1-5